The clone carrying this T cell receptor (beta chain) has only a few counts. Its antigen is still unknown. The junction shows a germline mismatch at one end, possibly a read error. This sample was taken from a study of response to subunit inactivated influenza vaccine. General study findings and limits: Authors proposed each seasonal influenza vaccination draws in few new T cells.

This CDR3 is 16 amino acids long. CDR1 and CDR2 from the germline V gene are SGHTA and FQGNSA. TCRdb redid the calling of the RT-PCR reads with MiXCR, one entry per CDR3 protein. The data show 500,000 to 750,000 distinct CDR3 sequences, 11% to 15% seen once. This sequence originates from a man over 45 who received an inactivated influenza vaccine. The specimen comprised PBMCs from blood, sampled approximately 13 days after vaccination. This rearrangement joins TRBV7-2 to TRBJ2-3; 9 nucleotides align to TRBD2. In nucleotides, the CDR3 is TGTGCCAGCAGCATTGTAGCGGGGGCTAGCACAGATACACAGTATTTT. This codes for CASSIVAGASTDTQYF.